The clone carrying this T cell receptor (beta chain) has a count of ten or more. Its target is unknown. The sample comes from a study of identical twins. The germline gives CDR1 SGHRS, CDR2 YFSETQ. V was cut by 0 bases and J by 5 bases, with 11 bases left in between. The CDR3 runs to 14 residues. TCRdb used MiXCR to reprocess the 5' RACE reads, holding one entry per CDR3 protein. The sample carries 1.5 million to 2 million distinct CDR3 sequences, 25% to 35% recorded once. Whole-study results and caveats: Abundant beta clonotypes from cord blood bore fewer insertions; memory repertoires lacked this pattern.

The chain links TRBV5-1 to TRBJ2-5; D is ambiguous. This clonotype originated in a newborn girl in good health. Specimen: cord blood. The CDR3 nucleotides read TGCGCCAGCAGCTTGGATCCCTTTCAGGAGACCCAGTACTTC. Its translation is CASSLDPFQETQYF.